This T cell receptor beta chain was found in a study of T-cell reconstitution after alpha-beta-depleted transplantation in children. Study results and caveats: Counts and diversity of T cells one year after transplant came mostly from newly produced T cells. Roughly two months post-transplant, alpha-beta T cells reportedly originated from several hundred graft clones that had expanded.

From germline, CDR1 is LGHNA and CDR2 YNFKEQ. The CDR3 is 13 residues long. Unmatched junction bases numbered 8, after V lost 7 bases and J lost 7 bases. Comment on this clonotype: What it binds is unknown.

Construction of the TCRbeta library involved unique molecular identifiers. TCRdb re-derived calls from the PCR reads in MiXCR, one entry per CDR3 protein. The data show around 960,000 distinct CDR3 sequences, less than 30% seen once. This TCR derives from a boy less than two years old who had a stem cell transplant for SCID, so the T cells may come from the graft donor. Here the sequenced sample was PBMCs, mostly from graft donor cells, taken 360 days after TCRalphabeta/CD19-depleted stem cell transplant. The chain links TRBV4-2 to TRBJ1-2, with 8 bases aligning to TRBD1. CDR3 in DNA: TGTGCCAGCAACTCAGGGGGCGCCCGTGGCTACACCTTC. Encoded protein: CASNSGGARGYTF.